What follows describes a single TCR beta chain. Its specificity is unknown. Generated by immunoSEQ multiplex PCR, the TCRdb table keeps only in-frame clones and is missing some. The table shows roughly 2,000,000 clones, with about 93% occurring only once. As defined, naive CD8 cells were CD45RO-negative and positively selected for CCR7, with terminally differentiated effector memory CD45RA+ cells excluded. This sample is part of a study of shared clonotypes between healthy human individuals. Study details: Each donor had three CD4 naive, three CD4 memory, two CD8 naive and one CD8 memory plate. General study results and limits: Despite large depth, sorted-subset datasets appeared incompletely sequenced.

The germline V gene encodes CDR1 MNHNS and CDR2 SASEGT. The CDR3 consists of 13 residues. V was trimmed by 4 bases and J by 10 bases, leaving 14 bases between them. This chain links TRBV6-1 with TRBJ2-1; D is possibly TRBD2 (6 bases). The TCR comes from a man aged 18 to 30 in good health. Some clones in this sample may be carry-over from other donors' samples. Material for sequencing was naive CD8+ T cells from PBMCs. CDR3 DNA sequence: TGTGCCAGCAGTGTACCCCTGGAGGGGGAGCAGTTCTTC. Protein product: CASSVPLEGEQFF.